The 10 T cell receptor beta chains presented below share a single source sample, sequenced in a study of radiation and T cells in renal cell carcinoma (dated by TCRdb to about 2020). The library was built by means of the immunoSEQ multiplex PCR assay. TCRdb re-hosts the immuneACCESS table, in-frame sequences only. Its copies lack some clones; in the studies checked, an unresolved V gene accounts for under half of them, and the cause for the rest is not known. The sample table contains around 130,000 clones; only one count was recorded for approximately 80% of them. The ten largest account for over 1.5% of the sample. The time point label corresponds to: blood 2 weeks post-SBRT. Interpreted using the paper, the treatment or condition label stands for: 15 Gy SBRT to primary tumor, nephrectomy 4 weeks later. This sample comprised blood, obtained from a patient whose treatment included radiotherapy and nephrectomy. The origin of the receptors is an older woman with renal cell carcinoma.

A single count supports this clone. The J gene is TRBJ2-1, the V gene TRBV13; TRBD1 agrees at 8 bases. V lost 4 bases and J lost 10; bases outside the gene matches: 6. The CDR3 is 13 amino acids. Germline loops: CDR1 PRHDT, CDR2 FYEKMQ (reference sequence). The CDR3 reads CASSSDRDNEQFF. CDR3 sequence (DNA): TGTGCCAGCAGCTCGGACAGGGATAACGAGCAGTTCTTC.

CDR3 nucleotides: TGCGCCAGCAGCCCGTACAACGAGCGGGGGGTAACGGATACGCAGTATTTT. Amino acids: CASSPYNERGVTDTQYF. The chain links TRBV5-1 to TRBJ2-3, with 9 positions matching TRBD2. Germline V gene sequence: CDR1 SGHRS, CDR2 YFSETQ. The V segment lost 4 bases and the J segment 6 bases; nucleotides outside the gene matches: 15. The CDR3 has 17 amino acids.

V gene TRBV5-4 combines with J gene TRBJ1-2; D not resolved. CDR1 and CDR2 from the germline V gene are SGHNT and YYREEE (reference sequence). V lost 0 bases to trimming and J lost 5 bases, with 11 bases between them. The CDR3 length is 14 residues. CDR3 amino acids: CASSLELLAYGYTF. The CDR3 DNA follows: TGTGCCAGCAGCTTGGAGTTGCTGGCTTATGGCTACACCTTC.

This clone was counted many times. This chain joins TRBV30 and TRBJ2-1, with D possibly TRBD1 on 6 matching bases. V lost 0 bases to trimming and J lost 3 bases, with 12 bases between them. The CDR3 is 15 amino acids. Germline-derived CDR1 and CDR2 are GTSNPN and SVGIG (reference sequence). DNA for the CDR3: TGTGCCTGGAGTGTACAAGAGGGGGTCTACAATGAGCAGTTCTTC. Translating gives CAWSVQEGVYNEQFF.

This chain joins TRBV7-9 and TRBJ1-1; D is uncertain. Germline V lookup: CDR1 SEHNR, CDR2 FQNEAQ (reference sequence). This CDR3 region has 15 residues. V lost 5 bases and J lost 6, with 19 bases in between. The CDR3 DNA sequence: TGTGCCAGCAGCCGCCCGGCAGGACTAACCTCTGAAGCTTTCTTT. Protein: CASSRPAGLTSEAFF.

The chain carries TRBV7-2 and TRBJ1-2; D gene unclear. The CDR3 is made up of 15 amino acids. The V gene lost 1 base and the J gene lost 0 bases, with 9 bases spanning the gap. Germline lookup yields CDR1 SGHTA and CDR2 FQGNSA. The chain's CDR3 is CASSLVSKSNYGYTF. CDR3 in DNA: TGTGCCAGCAGCTTAGTCTCCAAGTCTAACTATGGCTACACCTTC.

A note on this clone: At one of its ends the junction is not consistent with the germline gene, which may arise from a read error. This chain joins TRBV9 and TRBJ1-5; D not certain. The germline CDR1 and CDR2 sequences are SGDLS and YYNGEE. This CDR3 is built from 14 residues. Here the CDR3 DNA reads TGTGCCGGCAGCGCCGGGAGTTCCAATCAGCCCCAGCATTTT. This encodes CAGSAGSSNQPQHF.

The rearrangement joins TRBV27 to TRBJ2-7; perhaps TRBD2 as D (6 bases). This CDR3 contains 14 residues. V was cut by 5 bases and J by 5 bases, with 16 bases left in between. Germline CDR1 reads MNHEY; CDR2 reads SMNVEV (reference sequence). The CDR3 loop is CASSATGTLHEQYF. The DNA for the CDR3 is TGTGCCAGCAGTGCGACCGGGACTCTCCACGAGCAGTACTTC.

V usage is TRBV7-8 and J usage is TRBJ1-3; D gene unclear. CDR1 is SGHVS, CDR2 FQNEAQ, per germline. This CDR3 spans 15 amino acids. The V end lost 5 bases, the J end lost 0 bases, and 11 bases lay between the germline ends. The CDR3 DNA sequence: TGTGCCAGCAGCCCCCTAGGGAGCTCTGGAAACACCATATATTTT. Protein sequence: CASSPLGSSGNTIYF.

The DNA of the CDR3 is TGTGCCAGCAGCTTAGCCCCCGGGACGGGCTTCAATGAGCAGTTCTTC. This gives the protein CASSLAPGTGFNEQFF. The chain combines TRBV7-3 with TRBJ2-1; D possibly uses TRBD1 or TRBD2 (5 bases each). This CDR3 has 16 residues. V lost 2 bases and J lost 6, with 17 bases in between. Germline CDR1 reads SGHTA; CDR2 reads FQGTGA.